This entry lists 11 T cell receptor beta chains sequenced from one sample in a study of shared clonotypes between healthy human individuals (dated by TCRdb to 2020 to 2022). Libraries were constructed by the immunoSEQ multiplex PCR assay. This is the immuneACCESS table as TCRdb keeps it, with only in-frame sequences that have V and J called. A part of the clones is gone; compared with another copy, unresolved V genes explain less than half, and the rest is unexplained. For this sample there are about 680,000 clones; more than 70% appear just once. Of the sample, 1.5% to 2% is held by the ten largest clones. The sequenced sample consisted of memory CD4+ T cells sorted from blood. Per the publication, the cell subset or site label means: CD45RA-negative fraction. These receptors originate from a woman aged 30 to 39 in good health.

This chain connects TRBV6-1 to TRBJ1-1, with TRBD1 as a possible D gene (5 bases). CDR1 and CDR2 from the germline V gene are MNHNS and SASEGT. Trimming pared 0 bases from V and 10 bases from J, leaving 12 bases between. The CDR3 runs to 13 residues. CDR3 amino acids: CASSEALGGRAFF. CDR3 sequence (DNA): TGTGCCAGCAGTGAAGCGCTCGGGGGTCGAGCTTTCTTT.

The V and J genes are TRBV29-1 and TRBJ2-7; 9 nucleotides agree with TRBD2. CDR3 length: 13 residues. Germline V gene data show CDR1 as SQVTM and CDR2 as ANQGSEA. J lost 6 bases, V lost 4 bases, and 7 bases had no gene match. CDR3 in DNA: TGCAGCGTTGCGCTTGCGGGAGGGGGCGAGCAGTACTTC. Amino acid sequence: CSVALAGGGEQYF.

The rearrangement uses TRBV9 and TRBJ2-1; perhaps TRBD2 as D (5 bases). The CDR3 has 13 amino acids. The germline V gene has CDR1 SGDLS and CDR2 YYNGEE. Trimming took 1 base from V and 10 from J, leaving 12 bases between them. The CDR3 loop reads CASSVMGDGEQFF. CDR3 sequence (DNA): TGTGCCAGCAGCGTAATGGGAGATGGCGAGCAGTTCTTC.

The rearrangement links TRBV7-7 to TRBJ2-1, with 13 bases identical to TRBD2. The CDR3 has 15 amino acids. The germline V gene encodes CDR1 SSHAT and CDR2 FNYEAQ (reference sequence). With V trimmed by 5 bases and J by 6 bases, 4 bases remained unmatched. The CDR3 reads CASSQGLAGFNEQFF. CDR3 bases: TGTGCCAGCAGCCAGGGACTAGCGGGGTTCAATGAGCAGTTCTTC.

The V and J genes are TRBV10-3 and TRBJ1-2, with D unresolved. The germline V gene has CDR1 ENHRY and CDR2 SYGVKD. Trimming left V 2 bases short and J 8 bases short, with 21 bases between. The CDR3 spans 16 residues. The CDR3 here is CAISEGGHLKSGGYTF. The CDR3, as DNA: TGTGCCATCAGTGAGGGCGGCCACCTAAAATCGGGGGGCTACACCTTC.

The V and J genes are TRBV19 and TRBJ1-2; 11 nucleotides agree with TRBD1. The CDR3 is 17 residues long. J gave up 4 bases and V 5 bases, and 12 bases lay outside the gene matches. CDR1 is LNHDA, CDR2 SQIVND, per germline (reference sequence). CDR3 amino acids: CASSPRTGGASPYGYTF. CDR3 bases: TGTGCCAGTAGTCCCCGGACAGGGGGCGCGTCACCCTATGGCTACACCTTC.

J is TRBJ1-4 and V is TRBV19; D is possibly TRBD1 (5 bases). CDR3 size: 14 residues. In germline, CDR1 is LNHDA, CDR2 SQIVND (reference sequence). Trimming removed 4 bases from V and 7 bases from J, with 13 bases in between. In DNA form, the CDR3 reads TGTGCCAGTAGTACCCTCGGGACGGCTGAAAAACTGTTTTTT. Residues: CASSTLGTAEKLFF. Together with reference TRBV19 and TRBJ1-4, the CDR3 gives the full variable domain: DGGITQSPKYLFRKEGQNVTLSCEQNLNHDAMYWYRQDPGQGLRLIYYSQIVNDFQKGDIAEGYSVSREKKESFPLTVTSAQKNPTAFYLCASSTLGTAEKLFFGSGTQLSVL.

This clone was observed once. A read error is possible here, since a much larger clone lies one base away. The chain couples TRBV7-6 to TRBJ1-5; D gene unclear. This CDR3 has 12 residues. V was cut by 1 base and J by 6 bases, with 4 bases left in between. Germline values: CDR1 SGHVS, CDR2 FNYEAQ. The CDR3, as DNA: TGTGCCAGCAGCTTAGGTGGTCAGCCCCAGCATTTT. Amino acid sequence: CASSLGGQPQHF.

The chain carries TRBV9 and TRBJ1-2; TRBD1 agrees at 9 bases. With 4 bases clipped from V and 4 bases from J, the junction kept 8 bases outside the gene matches. The CDR3 has 15 residues. Germline V gene lookup returns CDR1 SGDLS and CDR2 YYNGEE. CDR3 nucleotide sequence: TGTGCCAGCAGCTCTCGAACAGGGGGCGGCTATGGCTACACCTTC. Encoded protein: CASSSRTGGGYGYTF.

The table lists this clone with a few counts. This chain uses TRBV28 with TRBJ2-7; 12 bases line up with TRBD2. V dropped 3 bases and J dropped 2; count of bases not matched to a gene: 5. The germline gives CDR1 MDHEN, CDR2 SYDVKM. This CDR3 is built from 16 residues. The CDR3 nucleotides read TGTGCCAGCAGTTTCCATGGACTAGCGGGAACCTACGAGCAGTACTTC. Translating gives CASSFHGLAGTYEQYF.

The chain links TRBV2 to TRBJ2-3; TRBD1 or TRBD2 may be the D gene (5 bases each). There are 13 residues in the CDR3. Germline CDR1 SNHLY, CDR2 FYNNEI. Trimming took off 7 bases at V and 0 bases at J, with 8 bases between the two ends. The CDR3, as DNA: TGTGCCAGCACTAGGGACAGCACAGATACGCAGTATTTT. Translated, it gives CASTRDSTDTQYF.